A selection of T cell receptor beta chains follows, all from one sample in a study of blood T cells in healthy people across ages. TCRdb reanalysed the 5' RACE reads using MiXCR and keeps one entry per CDR3 protein. In the table there are about 590,000 distinct CDR3 sequences, approximately 30% of which are singletons. Sequencing input: blood. The origin of the receptors is a woman older than 75 in good health. The CDR3 runs from the conserved cysteine through the conserved F or W. Fields, in order: V gene, J gene, D gene, clone size, CDR3 DNA, CDR3 protein. The D gene is left open where the match is weak. Only some rows state a clone size, as once, few, many or a class for expanded clones.

V gene: TRBV5-1; J gene: TRBJ2-2; D gene: -; clone size: many; CDR3 DNA: TGCGCCAGCAGCTTCAGTACCGGGGAGCTGTTTTTT; CDR3 protein: CASSFSTGELFF
V gene: TRBV5-1; J gene: TRBJ1-2; D gene: TRBD1; clone size: many; CDR3 DNA: TGCGCCAGCAGCTTGAAGACAGGGGTTTTGGACTATGGCTACACCTTC; CDR3 protein: CASSLKTGVLDYGYTF
V gene: TRBV28; J gene: TRBJ1-5; D gene: -; clone size: -; CDR3 DNA: TGTGCCAGCAGATCAGGGGCAGGGAGCAATCAGCCCCAGCATTTT; CDR3 protein: CASRSGAGSNQPQHF
V gene: TRBV20-1; J gene: TRBJ2-7; D gene: -; clone size: many; CDR3 DNA: TGCAGTGCTAGTGCCCTGTACCCCCAGGGCAGGGCCCAGACCTACGAGCAGTACTTC; CDR3 protein: CSASALYPQGRAQTYEQYF
V gene: TRBV5-5; J gene: TRBJ2-1; D gene: -; clone size: -; CDR3 DNA: TGTGCCAGCACCAAGGGGGGAGGGGGGAGCTCCTACAATGAGCAGTTCTTC; CDR3 protein: CASTKGGGGSSYNEQFF
V gene: TRBV6-2/TRBV6-3; J gene: TRBJ2-1; D gene: TRBD2; clone size: many; CDR3 DNA: TGTGCCAGCAACCTCCTAGCGGGGGGCCGGGGTGAGCAGTTCTTC; CDR3 protein: CASNLLAGGRGEQFF
V gene: TRBV3-1; J gene: TRBJ1-6; D gene: -; clone size: -; CDR3 DNA: TGTGCCAGCAGCCAAGTCGGCCAGGGTTCTTCACCCCTCCACTTT; CDR3 protein: CASSQVGQGSSPLHF
V gene: TRBV27; J gene: TRBJ2-1; D gene: TRBD2; clone size: many; CDR3 DNA: TGTGCCAGCAGTTTGGGGCTAGCGGGGGCCCTAGTATACAATGAGCAGTTCTTC; CDR3 protein: CASSLGLAGALVYNEQFF
V gene: TRBV9; J gene: TRBJ2-1; D gene: -; clone size: few; CDR3 DNA: TGTGCCAGCAGCGTAGAAGTAGAGGGCGATGAGCAGTTCTTC; CDR3 protein: CASSVEVEGDEQFF
V gene: TRBV7-2; J gene: TRBJ1-6; D gene: -; clone size: many; CDR3 DNA: TGTGCCAGCAGCTTAGTGGGAGGCAGTAGCAATTCACCCCTCCACTTT; CDR3 protein: CASSLVGGSSNSPLHF
V gene: TRBV30; J gene: TRBJ1-2; D gene: TRBD1; clone size: -; CDR3 DNA: TGTGCCTGGGACAGGGCGAAAGGTGGCTACACCTTC; CDR3 protein: CAWDRAKGGYTF
V gene: TRBV29-1; J gene: TRBJ2-5; D gene: -; clone size: -; CDR3 DNA: TGCAGCGTTGAACCCGGCATCGAGGAGACCCAGTACTTC; CDR3 protein: CSVEPGIEETQYF
V gene: TRBV7-9; J gene: TRBJ2-5; D gene: -; clone size: -; CDR3 DNA: TGTGCCAGCAGCTTAGTATCCGGGATGGAGACCCAGTACTTC; CDR3 protein: CASSLVSGMETQYF
V gene: TRBV28; J gene: TRBJ1-1; D gene: -; clone size: few; CDR3 DNA: TGTGCCAGCAGTTTATCCCGGTTTACTGAAGCTTTCTTT; CDR3 protein: CASSLSRFTEAFF
V gene: TRBV6-2/TRBV6-3; J gene: TRBJ1-1; D gene: -; clone size: -; CDR3 DNA: TGTGCCAGCAAAGAGACGAACACTGAAGCTTTCTTT; CDR3 protein: CASKETNTEAFF
V gene: TRBV20-1; J gene: TRBJ2-5; D gene: TRBD1; clone size: many; CDR3 DNA: TGCAGTGTTCCAACCCCGGACAGGGCCCAAGAGACCCAGTACTTC; CDR3 protein: CSVPTPDRAQETQYF
V gene: TRBV14; J gene: TRBJ1-4; D gene: TRBD1; clone size: few; CDR3 DNA: TGTGCCAGCAGCCAAATTTCCGGACAGGGGGCGCGTGAAAAACTGTTTTTT; CDR3 protein: CASSQISGQGAREKLFF
V gene: TRBV6-2/TRBV6-3; J gene: TRBJ2-2; D gene: -; clone size: few; CDR3 DNA: TGTGCCAGCAGTTTGCCCGACCTCGGGGAGCTGTTTTTT; CDR3 protein: CASSLPDLGELFF
V gene: TRBV7-2; J gene: TRBJ1-1; D gene: -; clone size: -; CDR3 DNA: TGTGCCAGCAGCGACCGGGGTCAGGTTTTCTTT; CDR3 protein: CASSDRGQVFF
V gene: TRBV5-5; J gene: TRBJ1-2; D gene: TRBD1; clone size: many; CDR3 DNA: TGTGCCAGCAGCTTGGGGACAGGCAACCGAGTCTATGGCTACACCTTC; CDR3 protein: CASSLGTGNRVYGYTF
V gene: TRBV6-2/TRBV6-3; J gene: TRBJ2-7; D gene: -; clone size: many; CDR3 DNA: TGTGCCAGCAGTTGGTACGGATACGAGCAGTACTTC; CDR3 protein: CASSWYGYEQYF
V gene: TRBV5-6; J gene: TRBJ2-3; D gene: -; clone size: many; CDR3 DNA: TGTGCCAGCAGCTTCCTGACTATTTCTAGCACAGATACGCAGTATTTT; CDR3 protein: CASSFLTISSTDTQYF
V gene: TRBV5-1; J gene: TRBJ2-5; D gene: -; clone size: -; CDR3 DNA: TGCGCCAGCAGCTCCCAGGGGCAGAAAGAGACCCAGTACTTC; CDR3 protein: CASSSQGQKETQYF
V gene: TRBV30; J gene: TRBJ1-2; D gene: -; clone size: -; CDR3 DNA: TGTGCCTGGAGTGTCCCTGGGTCTAACTGTGGCTACACCTTC; CDR3 protein: CAWSVPGSNCGYTF
V gene: TRBV5-5; J gene: TRBJ2-2; D gene: -; clone size: few; CDR3 DNA: TGTGCCAGCAGCTTGTATTATTGGGGGGCCGGGGAGCTGTTTTTT; CDR3 protein: CASSLYYWGAGELFF
V gene: TRBV2; J gene: TRBJ1-5; D gene: -; clone size: few; CDR3 DNA: TGTGCCAGCAGTGTGCAGGGGAGGAGCAATCAGCCCCAGCATTTT; CDR3 protein: CASSVQGRSNQPQHF
V gene: TRBV7-8; J gene: TRBJ2-7; D gene: -; clone size: many; CDR3 DNA: TGTGCCAGCAGCGCGGATACAGGGAGCTCCTACGAGCAGTACTTC; CDR3 protein: CASSADTGSSYEQYF
V gene: TRBV4-2; J gene: TRBJ2-7; D gene: -; clone size: many; CDR3 DNA: TGTGCCAGCAGCCAGGGTGAGGGGTGGTCCTCCTACGAGCAGTACTTC; CDR3 protein: CASSQGEGWSSYEQYF
V gene: TRBV5-1; J gene: TRBJ2-5; D gene: TRBD2; clone size: -; CDR3 DNA: TGCGCCAGCAGCTCGACTAGCGGGGGGGCCTGGGAGACCCAGTACTTC; CDR3 protein: CASSSTSGGAWETQYF
V gene: TRBV6-1; J gene: TRBJ1-1; D gene: TRBD1; clone size: few; CDR3 DNA: TGTGCCAGCATAGAGACAGGGAAAGCTTTCTTT; CDR3 protein: CASIETGKAFF
V gene: TRBV6-6; J gene: TRBJ1-1; D gene: -; clone size: -; CDR3 DNA: TGTGCCAGCAGTTACTCTCGGGCTGAAGCTTTCTTT; CDR3 protein: CASSYSRAEAFF
V gene: TRBV9; J gene: TRBJ2-3; D gene: -; clone size: -; CDR3 DNA: TGTGCCAGCGGCTCTCAGGGGGGGGATACGCAGTATTTT; CDR3 protein: CASGSQGGDTQYF
V gene: TRBV20-1; J gene: TRBJ2-5; D gene: TRBD1; clone size: -; CDR3 DNA: TGCAGTGCTAGTTTCAGACAGGGGGCTCAGGAGACCCAGTACTTC; CDR3 protein: CSASFRQGAQETQYF
V gene: TRBV20-1; J gene: TRBJ2-5; D gene: -; clone size: many; CDR3 DNA: TGCAGTGCTAGAGACTCCAGAAGGGGGGACCAAGAGACCCAGTACTTC; CDR3 protein: CSARDSRRGDQETQYF
V gene: TRBV3-1; J gene: TRBJ1-2; D gene: -; clone size: many; CDR3 DNA: TGTGCCAGCAGCCAGGGAACCACAGGGTCCGCGTGGGGCTACACCTTC; CDR3 protein: CASSQGTTGSAWGYTF
V gene: TRBV28; J gene: TRBJ2-1; D gene: -; clone size: -; CDR3 DNA: TGTGCCAGCAGTTTAGTCGGAGTTGAGCAGTTCTTC; CDR3 protein: CASSLVGVEQFF
V gene: TRBV6-4; J gene: TRBJ2-1; D gene: -; clone size: many; CDR3 DNA: TGTGCCAGCAGTGACGTATGGGGGGCTCGAGAGCAGTTCTTC; CDR3 protein: CASSDVWGAREQFF
V gene: TRBV7-8; J gene: TRBJ1-1; D gene: TRBD1; clone size: few; CDR3 DNA: TGTGCCAGCAGCTTGGCACAGGGGGCCACTGAAGCTTTCTTT; CDR3 protein: CASSLAQGATEAFF
V gene: TRBV7-4; J gene: TRBJ1-4; D gene: -; clone size: -; CDR3 DNA: TGTGCCAGCAGCTGGCGAAAAAATCTTCTTTTTTGCGAAAAACTGTTTTTT; CDR3 protein: CASSWRKNLLFCEKLFF
V gene: TRBV4-3; J gene: TRBJ2-1; D gene: TRBD2; clone size: -; CDR3 DNA: TGCGCCAGCAGACTTAGCGGGAGCCATGAGCAGTTCTTC; CDR3 protein: CASRLSGSHEQFF
V gene: TRBV4-2; J gene: TRBJ1-4; D gene: -; clone size: many; CDR3 DNA: TGTGCCAGCAGCCAATTCTGGGGAACTAATGAAAAACTGTTTTTT; CDR3 protein: CASSQFWGTNEKLFF
V gene: TRBV5-1; J gene: TRBJ1-1; D gene: -; clone size: once; CDR3 DNA: TGCGCCGGCAGAAACAGGGTAAACACTGAAGCTTTCTTT; CDR3 protein: CAGRNRVNTEAFF